The 22 T cell receptor beta chains given below trace back to one sample, sequenced in a study of shared T cell receptors in the human thymus. Measured with immunoSEQ multiplex PCR; TCRdb has only the in-frame clones, and not every one. In the table there are hundreds of thousands of clones, 87% of which are singletons. These records were also assigned to another study, of human thymus T cells.

The sequenced sample was thymocytes. These receptors all come from a boy less than two years old with a congenital heart defect.

The chain joins TRBV6-1 to TRBJ2-2; a weak D match, TRBD1 (5 bases). The CDR3 is 15 amino acids. CDR1 is MNHNS, CDR2 SASEGT, per germline. V was shortened by 7 bases and J by 3 bases, with 15 bases between the two germline ends. The CDR3 bases are TGTGCCAGCAATTCGCAGGGCTTGTACACCGGGGAGCTGTTTTTT. Translating gives CASNSQGLYTGELFF.

This chain connects TRBV27 to TRBJ2-7; possible D gene TRBD1, 6 bases. V was cut by 3 bases and J by 1 base, with 16 bases left in between. Per germline, CDR1 MNHEY and CDR2 SMNVEV (reference sequence). The CDR3 has 16 amino acids. The CDR3 loop is CASSLLGVGHSYEQYF. CDR3 in DNA: TGTGCCAGCAGTTTGTTGGGCGTGGGACATTCCTACGAGCAGTACTTC.

The V and J genes are TRBV12-5 and TRBJ2-3; D not certain. V was pared by 0 bases and J by 6 bases, with 13 bases between. This CDR3 has 15 residues. Germline loops: CDR1 LGHNT, CDR2 FRNRAP. CDR3 in DNA: TGTGCTAGTGGTTTGGTCCAACGCCAGGCCGATACGCAGTATTTT. Protein product: CASGLVQRQADTQYF.

The chain employs TRBV19 and TRBJ1-2, with 12 bases lining up with TRBD1. The CDR3 consists of 16 residues. J lost 7 bases, V lost 2 bases, and 8 bases had no gene match. Germline V gene sequence: CDR1 LNHDA, CDR2 SQIVND (reference sequence). The CDR3 here is CASSIMGRGQGAGYTF. In DNA, the CDR3 is TGTGCCAGTAGTATAATGGGCCGGGGACAGGGGGCTGGCTACACCTTC.

The chain uses TRBV9 and TRBJ1-5; 7 bases are a match to TRBD1. The CDR3 loop spans 13 amino acids. Germline trimming cut 4 bases from V and 5 bases from J; bases unmatched to any gene: 3. Germline values: CDR1 SGDLS, CDR2 YYNGEE. CDR3: CASSRDSHQPQHF. CDR3 DNA: TGTGCCAGCAGCCGGGACAGTCATCAGCCCCAGCATTTT.

The V gene is TRBV7-9, the J gene TRBJ1-1; 11 bases align to TRBD1. The ends lost 3 bases at V and 4 bases at J; junction bases unmatched: 13. This CDR3 is 18 amino acids long. Germline CDR1 is SEHNR and CDR2 is FQNEAQ (reference sequence). The CDR3 DNA sequence: TGTGCCAGCAGCTTCTTAACCCCGGGACAGGGGGTTCGCACTGAAGCTTTCTTT. Translated: CASSFLTPGQGVRTEAFF.

This clone was seen once. V usage is TRBV4-1 and J usage is TRBJ1-4; D not resolved. Trimming removed 1 base from V and 6 bases from J, with 9 bases in between. Germline V gene sequence: CDR1 MGHRA, CDR2 YSYEKL. The length of the CDR3 is 14 residues. CDR3 amino acids: CASSQVVADEKLFF. In DNA, the CDR3 is TGCGCCAGCAGCCAAGTAGTGGCGGATGAAAAACTGTTTTTT.

The chain combines TRBV5-1 with TRBJ1-1; D gene unclear. Germline CDR1 reads SGHRS; CDR2 reads YFSETQ. V lost 3 bases, J lost 1 base, and 10 bases lay in between. The CDR3 contains 14 residues. CDR3 coding DNA: TGCGCCAGCAGCTGGGAGAGAGGGAACACTGAAGCTTTCTTT. This sequence encodes CASSWERGNTEAFF.

This chain links TRBV7-9 with TRBJ2-1; D gene ambiguous. The CDR3 contains 13 residues. CDR1 SEHNR and CDR2 FQNEAQ come from the germline V gene (reference sequence). With 5 bases removed from V and 7 bases from J, the gap between germline ends came to 12 bases. CDR3 amino acids: CASSHLGPNEQFF. CDR3 nucleotides: TGTGCCAGCAGCCATCTTGGCCCGAATGAGCAGTTCTTC.

This clone was seen a single time. V usage is TRBV5-1 and J usage is TRBJ1-1; TRBD1 agrees at 7 bases. This CDR3 is 15 amino acids long. With 1 base clipped from V and 2 bases from J, the junction kept 5 bases outside the gene matches. Germline V lookup: CDR1 SGHRS, CDR2 YFSETQ. CDR3 protein: CASSLLGTANTEAFF. The CDR3 bases are TGCGCCAGCAGCTTGCTGGGGACAGCTAACACTGAAGCTTTCTTT. Looking up the rest from reference TRBV5-1 and TRBJ1-1 gives the full variable domain: KAGVTQTPRYLIKTRGQQVTLSCSPISGHRSVSWYQQTPGQGLQFLFEYFSETQRNKGNFPGRFSGRQFSNSRSEMNVSTLELGDSALYLCASSLLGTANTEAFFGQGTRLTVV.

The genes are TRBV13 and TRBJ1-1; D may be TRBD1 (5 bases). Germline CDR1 and CDR2: PRHDT and FYEKMQ (reference sequence). V was cut by 3 bases and J by 1 base, with 9 bases left in between. The CDR3 is 14 residues long. CDR3 sequence reads: CASSFPGENTEAFF. CDR3 nucleotide sequence: TGTGCCAGCAGCTTTCCGGGGGAGAACACTGAAGCTTTCTTT.

The rearrangement uses TRBV9 and TRBJ2-1, with D tentatively TRBD2 (6 bases). The CDR3 length is 12 residues. Germline V gene lookup returns CDR1 SGDLS and CDR2 YYNGEE. Deletions cut 4 bases from V and 7 bases from J, with 9 bases between. The CDR3 loop is CASSKLANEQFF. The DNA for the CDR3 is TGTGCCAGCAGCAAGCTAGCGAATGAGCAGTTCTTC.

The chain has TRBV5-1 and TRBJ1-1; D is unresolved. CDR3 size: 13 residues. Germline V gene sequence: CDR1 SGHRS, CDR2 YFSETQ. The V and J ends lost 2 bases and 7 bases respectively, with 12 bases between them. As DNA, the CDR3 is TGCGCCAGCAGCTTCCTCCAAGAGGGTGAAGCTTTCTTT. It specifies CASSFLQEGEAFF.

The chain uses TRBV4-3 and TRBJ2-7, with TRBD2 matching 13 bases. This CDR3 is built from 19 residues. Germline values: CDR1 LGHNA, CDR2 YSLEER. V lost 4 bases and J lost 6; bases outside the gene matches: 18. CDR3 sequence: CASSLALGTSGVSVTEQYF. CDR3 sequence (DNA): TGCGCCAGCAGCCTTGCCTTGGGGACTAGCGGGGTTTCCGTAACCGAGCAGTACTTC.

CDR3 protein: CAISESSPGLNPSLNNEQFF. The CDR3 DNA follows: TGTGCCATCAGTGAGTCGTCACCGGGACTCAACCCGTCACTTAACAATGAGCAGTTCTTC. This rearrangement joins TRBV10-3 to TRBJ2-1; D perhaps matches TRBD2 (6 bases). Germline V gives CDR1 ENHRY, CDR2 SYGVKD. The V and J ends lost 0 bases and 5 bases respectively, with 26 bases between them. The CDR3 contains 20 residues.

This sequence joins TRBV10-1 and TRBJ2-3; D may be TRBD2 (5 bases). Trimming left V 2 bases short and J 5 bases short, with 14 bases between. This CDR3 is built from 15 residues. The germline gives CDR1 WNHNN, CDR2 SYGVQD (reference sequence). DNA for the CDR3: TGCGCCAGCAGTGAGAGGCCCAGAGGGAGAGATACGCAGTATTTT. This encodes CASSERPRGRDTQYF.

V gene TRBV5-6 combines with J gene TRBJ1-5; no definite D call. CDR3 length equals 14 residues. Germline CDR1 and CDR2: SGHDT and YYEEEE. Trimming shortened V by 1 base and J by 7 bases, and 12 bases separated the two germline ends. The CDR3 here is CASSLSAAVQPQHF. CDR3 sequence (DNA): TGTGCCAGCAGCTTGTCGGCGGCGGTGCAGCCCCAGCATTTT.

This chain joins TRBV19 and TRBJ2-1; perhaps TRBD2 as D (7 bases). Germline loops: CDR1 LNHDA, CDR2 SQIVND (reference sequence). V lost 7 bases to trimming and J lost 4 bases, with 20 bases between them. The CDR3 spans 16 residues. Here the CDR3 DNA reads TGTGCCAGTACCGAAGGGGAGGGGGGGCGTTACAATGAGCAGTTCTTC. Protein sequence: CASTEGEGGRYNEQFF.

This sequence joins TRBV25-1 and TRBJ1-1; perhaps TRBD1 as D (5 bases). Germline CDR1 and CDR2: MGHDK and SYGVNS. The CDR3 covers 16 residues. The V gene lost 5 bases and the J gene lost 5 bases, with 21 bases spanning the gap. The chain's CDR3 is CASSLPTAGGRTEAFF. CDR3 bases: TGTGCCAGCAGTCTCCCCACGGCGGGGGGGAGGACTGAAGCTTTCTTT.

This clone occurred once. V is TRBV5-4 and J is TRBJ2-5, with 13 nucleotides matching TRBD2. Per the germline V gene, CDR1 is SGHNT and CDR2 is YYREEE (reference sequence). CDR3 size: 19 residues. V lost 4 bases and J lost 4; bases outside the gene matches: 16. The CDR3 loop reads CASSPETGTSGVRGETQYF. The CDR3 DNA reads TGTGCCAGCAGCCCAGAGACCGGGACTAGCGGGGTTCGGGGAGAGACCCAGTACTTC.

The chain links TRBV15 to TRBJ2-3; no definite D call. There are 13 residues in the CDR3. V lost 0 bases, J lost 11 bases, and 12 bases lay in between. Germline CDR1 reads LNHNV; CDR2 reads YYDKDF (reference sequence). DNA for the CDR3: TGTGCCACCAGCAGAGATTTGGCCCCTCAGCAGTATTTT. As protein: CATSRDLAPQQYF.

The chain carries TRBV19 and TRBJ1-2; D is possibly TRBD1 (5 bases). From germline, CDR1 is LNHDA and CDR2 SQIVND (reference sequence). Trimming left V 2 bases short and J 8 bases short, with 6 bases between. The CDR3 totals 11 residues. CDR3 nucleotide sequence: TGTGCCAGTAGTATAAGGGGAGGCTACACCTTC. This gives the protein CASSIRGGYTF.